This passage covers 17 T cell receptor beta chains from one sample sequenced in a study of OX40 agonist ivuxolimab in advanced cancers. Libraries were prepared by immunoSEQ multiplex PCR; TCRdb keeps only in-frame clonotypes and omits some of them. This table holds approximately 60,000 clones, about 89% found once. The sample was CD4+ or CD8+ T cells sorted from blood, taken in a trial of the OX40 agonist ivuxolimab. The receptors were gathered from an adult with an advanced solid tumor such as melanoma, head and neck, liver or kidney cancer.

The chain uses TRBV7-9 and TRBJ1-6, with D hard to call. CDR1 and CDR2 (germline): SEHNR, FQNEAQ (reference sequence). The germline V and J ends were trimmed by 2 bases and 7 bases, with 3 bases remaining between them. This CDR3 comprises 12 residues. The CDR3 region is CASSLQNSPLHF. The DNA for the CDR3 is TGTGCCAGCAGCTTACAGAATTCACCCCTCCACTTT.

The CDR3 bases are TGTGCCAGCAGCTGGGGGGGGGTAAGCCACGAGCAGTACTTC. Protein product: CASSWGGVSHEQYF. This sequence joins TRBV14 and TRBJ2-7; TRBD2 matches 7 bases. V lost 5 bases, J lost 5 bases, and 9 bases stayed unmatched. CDR3 length: 14 residues. Germline CDR1 SGHDN, CDR2 FVKESK.

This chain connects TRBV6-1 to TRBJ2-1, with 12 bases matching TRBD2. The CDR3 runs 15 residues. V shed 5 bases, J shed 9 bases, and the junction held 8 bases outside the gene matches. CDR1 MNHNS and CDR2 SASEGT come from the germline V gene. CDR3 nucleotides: TGTGCCAGCAGTCAGACTAGCGGGAGCCGGGGTGAGCAGTTCTTC. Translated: CASSQTSGSRGEQFF.

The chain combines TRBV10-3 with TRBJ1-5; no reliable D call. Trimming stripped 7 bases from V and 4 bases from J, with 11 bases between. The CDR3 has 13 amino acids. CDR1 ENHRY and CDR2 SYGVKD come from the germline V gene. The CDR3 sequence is CAINEVRNQPQHF. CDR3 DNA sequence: TGTGCCATCAACGAGGTAAGGAATCAGCCCCAGCATTTT.

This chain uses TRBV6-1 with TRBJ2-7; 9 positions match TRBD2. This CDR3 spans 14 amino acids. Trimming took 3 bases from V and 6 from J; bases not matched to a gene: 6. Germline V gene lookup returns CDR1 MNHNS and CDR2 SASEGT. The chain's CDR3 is CASSDLAGGGEQYF. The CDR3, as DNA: TGTGCCAGCAGTGATCTTGCGGGAGGGGGCGAGCAGTACTTC.

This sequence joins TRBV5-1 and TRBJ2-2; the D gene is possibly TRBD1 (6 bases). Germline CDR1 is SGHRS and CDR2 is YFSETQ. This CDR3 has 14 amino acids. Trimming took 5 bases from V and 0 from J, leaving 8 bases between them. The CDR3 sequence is CASRGGANTGELFF. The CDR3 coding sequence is TGCGCCAGCAGAGGGGGAGCGAACACCGGGGAGCTGTTTTTT. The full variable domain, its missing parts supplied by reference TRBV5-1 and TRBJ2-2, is KAGVTQTPRYLIKTRGQQVTLSCSPISGHRSVSWYQQTPGQGLQFLFEYFSETQRNKGNFPGRFSGRQFSNSRSEMNVSTLELGDSALYLCASRGGANTGELFFGEGSRLTVL.

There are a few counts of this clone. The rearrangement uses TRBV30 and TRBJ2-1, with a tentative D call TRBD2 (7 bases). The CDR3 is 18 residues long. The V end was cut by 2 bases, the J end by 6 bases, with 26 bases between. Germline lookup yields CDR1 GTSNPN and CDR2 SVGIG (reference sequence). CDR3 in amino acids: CAWSRGRLAVGGLNEQFF. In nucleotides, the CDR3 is TGTGCCTGGAGTCGAGGGCGTCTAGCGGTAGGGGGGCTCAATGAGCAGTTCTTC.

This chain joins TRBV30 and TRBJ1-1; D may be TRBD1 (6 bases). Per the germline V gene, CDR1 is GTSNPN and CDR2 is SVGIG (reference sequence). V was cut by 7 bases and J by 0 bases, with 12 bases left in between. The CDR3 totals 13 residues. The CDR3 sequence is CASQGGLNTEAFF. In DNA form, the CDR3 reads TGTGCCTCTCAAGGGGGGTTGAACACTGAAGCTTTCTTT.

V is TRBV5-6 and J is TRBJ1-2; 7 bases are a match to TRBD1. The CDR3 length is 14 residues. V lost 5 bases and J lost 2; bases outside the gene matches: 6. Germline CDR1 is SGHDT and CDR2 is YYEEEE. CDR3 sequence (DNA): TGTGCCAGCAGTCAGGGACAGCGGAACTATGGCTACACCTTC. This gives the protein CASSQGQRNYGYTF.

CDR3 sequence reads: CASSTTRTERETQYF. In DNA, the CDR3 is TGTGCCAGTAGTACTACCCGGACAGAGCGGGAGACCCAGTACTTC. This rearrangement joins TRBV19 to TRBJ2-5; D may be TRBD1 (6 bases). V was clipped by 4 bases and J by 5 bases, with 17 bases between them. The CDR3 totals 15 residues. CDR1 LNHDA and CDR2 SQIVND come from the germline V gene (reference sequence). Full variable domain (rest looked up from reference TRBV19 and TRBJ2-5): DGGITQSPKYLFRKEGQNVTLSCEQNLNHDAMYWYRQDPGQGLRLIYYSQIVNDFQKGDIAEGYSVSREKKESFPLTVTSAQKNPTAFYLCASSTTRTERETQYFGPGTRLLVL.

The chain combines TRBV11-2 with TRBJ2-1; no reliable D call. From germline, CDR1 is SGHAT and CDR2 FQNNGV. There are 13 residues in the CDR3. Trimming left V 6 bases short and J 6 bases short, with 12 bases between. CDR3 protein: CASSLQFPNEQFF. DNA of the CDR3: TGTGCCAGCAGTTTACAGTTTCCCAATGAGCAGTTCTTC.

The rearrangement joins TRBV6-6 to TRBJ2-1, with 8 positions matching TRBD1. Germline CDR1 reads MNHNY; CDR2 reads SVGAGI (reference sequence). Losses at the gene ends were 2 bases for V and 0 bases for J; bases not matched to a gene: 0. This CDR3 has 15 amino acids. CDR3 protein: CASSYQGASYNEQFF. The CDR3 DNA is TGTGCCAGCAGTTACCAGGGGGCCTCCTACAATGAGCAGTTCTTC.

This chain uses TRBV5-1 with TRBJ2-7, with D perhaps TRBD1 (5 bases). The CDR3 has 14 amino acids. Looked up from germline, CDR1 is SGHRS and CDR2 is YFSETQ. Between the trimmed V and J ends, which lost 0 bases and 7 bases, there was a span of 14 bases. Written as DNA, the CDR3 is TGCGCCAGCAGCTTGGCAGGGCCCTCGATAGAGCAGTACTTC. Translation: CASSLAGPSIEQYF.

The DNA of the CDR3 is TGTGCCAGCAGTCGACAGTCCCGCCTTGACAATGAGCAGTTCTTC. Protein sequence: CASSRQSRLDNEQFF. V and J are TRBV5-5 and TRBJ2-1, with TRBD1 as a possible D gene (5 bases). V gave up 5 bases and J gave up 5 bases, with 17 bases separating them. CDR1 is SGHKS, CDR2 YYEKEE, per germline (reference sequence). This CDR3 is built from 15 residues. Drawing the rest from reference TRBV5-5 and TRBJ2-1, the complete variable domain is DAGVTQSPTHLIKTRGQQVTLRCSPISGHKSVSWYQQVLGQGPQFIFQYYEKEERGRGNFPDRFSARQFPNYSSELNVNALLLGDSALYLCASSRQSRLDNEQFFGPGTRLTVL.

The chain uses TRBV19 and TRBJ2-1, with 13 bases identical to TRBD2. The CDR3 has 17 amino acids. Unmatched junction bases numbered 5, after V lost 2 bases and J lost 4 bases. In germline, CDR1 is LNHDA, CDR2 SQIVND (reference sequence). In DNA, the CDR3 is TGTGCCAGTAGTATATACGGACTAGCGGGAGAGTACAATGAGCAGTTCTTC. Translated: CASSIYGLAGEYNEQFF.

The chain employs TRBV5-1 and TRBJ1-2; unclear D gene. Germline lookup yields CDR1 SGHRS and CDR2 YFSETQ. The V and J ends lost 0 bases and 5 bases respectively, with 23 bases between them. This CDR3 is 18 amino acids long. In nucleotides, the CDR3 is TGCGCCAGCAGCTTGGTTGGTGGCCATCACGAGCCGAATTATGGCTACACCTTC. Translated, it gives CASSLVGGHHEPNYGYTF.

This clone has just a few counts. The CDR3 nucleotides are TGTGCCAGCAGCTTGCCGCCCATCCACGAGCAGTACTTC. Translation: CASSLPPIHEQYF. V gene TRBV5-6 combines with J gene TRBJ2-7; D not resolved. Trimming removed 1 base from V and 5 bases from J, with 10 bases in between. The germline V gene encodes CDR1 SGHDT and CDR2 YYEEEE. This CDR3 has 13 residues.